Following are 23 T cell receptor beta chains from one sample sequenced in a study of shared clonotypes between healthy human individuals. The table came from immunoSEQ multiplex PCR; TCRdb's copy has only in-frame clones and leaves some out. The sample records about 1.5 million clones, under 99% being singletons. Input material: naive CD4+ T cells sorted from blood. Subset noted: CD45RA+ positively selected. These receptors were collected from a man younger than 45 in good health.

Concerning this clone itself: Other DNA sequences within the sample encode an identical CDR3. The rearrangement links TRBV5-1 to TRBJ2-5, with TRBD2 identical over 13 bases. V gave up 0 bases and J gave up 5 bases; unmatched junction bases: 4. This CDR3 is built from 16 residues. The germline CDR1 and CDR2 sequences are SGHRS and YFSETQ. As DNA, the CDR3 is TGCGCCAGCAGCTTGGAAGGACTAGCGGGAGTTGAGACCCAGTACTTC. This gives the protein CASSLEGLAGVETQYF.

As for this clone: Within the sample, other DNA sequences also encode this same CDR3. CDR3: CASSTGTGQETQYF. The CDR3 DNA follows: TGCGCCAGTTCAACCGGGACAGGGCAAGAGACCCAGTACTTC. J is TRBJ2-5 and V is TRBV5-1, with 9 bases that match TRBD1. The CDR3 is made up of 14 amino acids. Trimming at V came to 8 bases and at J to 2 bases, leaving 7 bases not matched to a gene. Germline CDR1 and CDR2: SGHRS and YFSETQ.

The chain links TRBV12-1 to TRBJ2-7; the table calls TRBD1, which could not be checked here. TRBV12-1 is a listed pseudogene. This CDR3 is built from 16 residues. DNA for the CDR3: TGTGCCAGCAGCTTCTCCGACCGGGACAGGGGCTACGAGCAGTACTTC. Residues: CASSFSDRDRGYEQYF.

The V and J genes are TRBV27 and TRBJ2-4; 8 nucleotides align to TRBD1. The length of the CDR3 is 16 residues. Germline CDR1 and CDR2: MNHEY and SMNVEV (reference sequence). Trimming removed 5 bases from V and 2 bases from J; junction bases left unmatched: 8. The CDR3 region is CASSRMAGGTKNIQYF. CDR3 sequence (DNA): TGTGCCAGCAGTCGTATGGCAGGGGGCACCAAAAACATTCAGTACTTC.

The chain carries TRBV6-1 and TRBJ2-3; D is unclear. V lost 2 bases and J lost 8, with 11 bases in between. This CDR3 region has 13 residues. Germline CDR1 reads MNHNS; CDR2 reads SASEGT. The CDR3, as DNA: TGTGCCAGCAGTGAAACTGGCTTAGGTACGCAGTATTTT. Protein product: CASSETGLGTQYF.

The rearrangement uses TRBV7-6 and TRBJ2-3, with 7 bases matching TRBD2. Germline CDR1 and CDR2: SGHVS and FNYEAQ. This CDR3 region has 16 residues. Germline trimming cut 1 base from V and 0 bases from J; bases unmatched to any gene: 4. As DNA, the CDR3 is TGTGCCAGCAGCTTAGGGGGGGGAGCTAGCACAGATACGCAGTATTTT. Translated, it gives CASSLGGGASTDTQYF. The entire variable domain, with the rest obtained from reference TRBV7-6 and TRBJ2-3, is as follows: GAGVSQSPRYKVTKRGQDVALRCDPISGHVSLYWYRQALGQGPEFLTYFNYEAQQDKSGLPNDRFSAERPEGSISTLTIQRTEQRDSAMYRCASSLGGGASTDTQYFGPGTRLTVL.

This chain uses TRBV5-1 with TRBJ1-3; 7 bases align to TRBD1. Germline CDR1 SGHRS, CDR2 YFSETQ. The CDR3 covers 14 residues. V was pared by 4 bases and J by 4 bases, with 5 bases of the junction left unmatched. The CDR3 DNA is TGCGCCAGCAGCGCCACAGGGGAAGGAAACACCATATATTTT. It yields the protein CASSATGEGNTIYF.

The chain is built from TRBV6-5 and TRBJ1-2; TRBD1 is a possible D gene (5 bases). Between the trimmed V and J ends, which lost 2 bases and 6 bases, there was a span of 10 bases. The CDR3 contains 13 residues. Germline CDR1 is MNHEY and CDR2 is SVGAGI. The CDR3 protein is CASSYTRDHGYTF. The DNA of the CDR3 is TGTGCCAGCAGTTACACTAGGGACCATGGCTACACCTTC.

The CDR3 sequence is CASSPRTSGFQETQYF. The DNA for the CDR3 is TGTGCCAGCAGTCCTCGGACTAGCGGGTTCCAAGAGACCCAGTACTTC. The chain uses TRBV27 and TRBJ2-5, with 11 bases fitting TRBD2. This CDR3 region has 16 residues. V lost 5 bases, J lost 1 base, and 6 bases stayed unmatched. Per the germline V gene, CDR1 is MNHEY and CDR2 is SMNVEV (reference sequence).

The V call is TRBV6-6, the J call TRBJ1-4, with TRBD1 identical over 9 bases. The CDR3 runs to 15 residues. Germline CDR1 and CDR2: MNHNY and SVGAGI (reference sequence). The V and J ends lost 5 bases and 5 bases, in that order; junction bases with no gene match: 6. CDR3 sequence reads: CASSKQGAMNEKLFF. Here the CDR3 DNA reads TGTGCCAGCAGTAAACAGGGGGCGATGAATGAAAAACTGTTTTTT.

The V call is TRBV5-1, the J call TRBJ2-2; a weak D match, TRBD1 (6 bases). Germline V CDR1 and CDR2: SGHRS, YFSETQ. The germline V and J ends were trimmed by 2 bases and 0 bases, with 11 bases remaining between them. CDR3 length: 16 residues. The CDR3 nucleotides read TGCGCCAGCAGCTTAGAAGGACAGCCGAACACCGGGGAGCTGTTTTTT. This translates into CASSLEGQPNTGELFF.

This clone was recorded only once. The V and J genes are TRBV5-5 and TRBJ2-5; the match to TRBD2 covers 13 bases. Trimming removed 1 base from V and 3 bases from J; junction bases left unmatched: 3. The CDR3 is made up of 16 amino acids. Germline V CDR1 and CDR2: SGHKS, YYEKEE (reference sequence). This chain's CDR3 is CASSLTSGRAKETQYF. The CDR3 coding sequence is TGTGCCAGCAGCTTGACTAGCGGGAGGGCAAAAGAGACCCAGTACTTC.

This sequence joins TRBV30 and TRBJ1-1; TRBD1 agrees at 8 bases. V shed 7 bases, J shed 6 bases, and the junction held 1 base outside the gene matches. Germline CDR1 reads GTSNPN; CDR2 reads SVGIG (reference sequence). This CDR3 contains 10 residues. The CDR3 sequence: CALQGAEAFF. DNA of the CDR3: TGTGCCTTACAGGGGGCTGAAGCTTTCTTT.

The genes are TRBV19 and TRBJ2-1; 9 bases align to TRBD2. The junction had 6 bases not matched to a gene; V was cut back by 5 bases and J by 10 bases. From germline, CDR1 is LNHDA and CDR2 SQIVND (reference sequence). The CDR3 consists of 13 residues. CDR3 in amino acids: CASSAGGPSEQFF. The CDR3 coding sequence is TGTGCCAGTAGTGCGGGAGGGCCGTCGGAGCAGTTCTTC.

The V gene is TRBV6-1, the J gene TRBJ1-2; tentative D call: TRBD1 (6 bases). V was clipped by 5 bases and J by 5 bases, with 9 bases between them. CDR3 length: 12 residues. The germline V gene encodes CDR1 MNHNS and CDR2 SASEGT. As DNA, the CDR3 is TGTGCCAGCAGTAACACAGGGTATGGCTACACCTTC. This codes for CASSNTGYGYTF.

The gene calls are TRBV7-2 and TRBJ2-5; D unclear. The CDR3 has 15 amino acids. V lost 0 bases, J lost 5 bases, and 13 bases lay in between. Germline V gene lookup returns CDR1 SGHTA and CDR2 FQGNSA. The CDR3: CASSLAPNYGETQYF. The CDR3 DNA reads TGTGCCAGCAGCTTAGCGCCCAACTACGGGGAGACCCAGTACTTC.

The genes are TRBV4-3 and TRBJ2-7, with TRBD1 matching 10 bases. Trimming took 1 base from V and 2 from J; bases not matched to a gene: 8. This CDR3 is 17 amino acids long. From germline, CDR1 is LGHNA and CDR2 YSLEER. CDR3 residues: CASSQGRTGGFTYEQYF. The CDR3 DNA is TGCGCCAGCAGCCAAGGAAGGACAGGGGGTTTTACCTACGAGCAGTACTTC.

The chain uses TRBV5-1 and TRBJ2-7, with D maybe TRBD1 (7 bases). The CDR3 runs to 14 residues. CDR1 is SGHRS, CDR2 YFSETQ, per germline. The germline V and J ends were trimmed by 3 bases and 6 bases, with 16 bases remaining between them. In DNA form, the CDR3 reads TGCGCCAGCAGCTCGACAGGGAGGTTTGGCGAGCAGTACTTC. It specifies CASSSTGRFGEQYF.

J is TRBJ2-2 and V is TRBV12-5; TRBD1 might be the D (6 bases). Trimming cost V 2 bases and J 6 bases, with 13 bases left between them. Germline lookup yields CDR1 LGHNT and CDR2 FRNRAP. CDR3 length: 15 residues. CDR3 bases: TGTGCTAGTGGTTTGTTACAGGGTAGGCCCGGGGAGCTGTTTTTT. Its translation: CASGLLQGRPGELFF.

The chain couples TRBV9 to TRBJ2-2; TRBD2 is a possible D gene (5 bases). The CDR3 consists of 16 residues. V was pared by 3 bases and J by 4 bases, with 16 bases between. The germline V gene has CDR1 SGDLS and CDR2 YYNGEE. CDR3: CASSATVLGSTGELFF. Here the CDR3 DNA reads TGTGCCAGCAGCGCGACCGTATTGGGGAGCACCGGGGAGCTGTTTTTT.

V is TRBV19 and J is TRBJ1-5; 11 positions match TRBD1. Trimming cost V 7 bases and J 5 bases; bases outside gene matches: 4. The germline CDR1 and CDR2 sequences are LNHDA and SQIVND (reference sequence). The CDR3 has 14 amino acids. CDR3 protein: CASTRTGGDQPQHF. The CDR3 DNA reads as TGTGCCAGTACACGGACAGGGGGCGATCAGCCCCAGCATTTT.

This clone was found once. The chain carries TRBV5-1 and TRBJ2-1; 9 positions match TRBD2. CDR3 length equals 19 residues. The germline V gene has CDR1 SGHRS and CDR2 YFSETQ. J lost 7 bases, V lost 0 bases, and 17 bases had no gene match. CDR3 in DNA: TGCGCCAGCAGCTTGGAGGGTAGCGGGAGATGGGACACAATAAATGAGCAGTTCTTC. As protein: CASSLEGSGRWDTINEQFF.

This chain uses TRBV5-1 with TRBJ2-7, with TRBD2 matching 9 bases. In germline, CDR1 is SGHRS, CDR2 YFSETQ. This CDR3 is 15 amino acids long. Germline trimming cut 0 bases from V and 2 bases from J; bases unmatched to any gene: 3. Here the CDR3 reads CASSLGGRAPYEQYF. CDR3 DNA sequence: TGCGCCAGCAGCTTGGGCGGGAGGGCGCCCTACGAGCAGTACTTC. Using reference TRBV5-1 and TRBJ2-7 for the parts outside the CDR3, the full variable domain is KAGVTQTPRYLIKTRGQQVTLSCSPISGHRSVSWYQQTPGQGLQFLFEYFSETQRNKGNFPGRFSGRQFSNSRSEMNVSTLELGDSALYLCASSLGGRAPYEQYFGPGTRLTVT.